The rows below give T cell receptor beta chains drawn from one sample of a study of blood T cell repertoires in COVID-19. The protocol was immunoSEQ multiplex PCR, while the TCRdb copy is restricted to in-frame clones and leaves out a portion. The sample has over 250,000 clones; approximately 87% are singletons. The sample consisted of peripheral blood. These receptors came from a woman between 50 and 59 years old with acute or convalescent COVID-19. CDR3s include the opening cysteine and the closing phenylalanine or tryptophan. D genes are given only for firm matches. Only part of the rows carry a size: once, few, many, or a class if the clone is expanded.

>13|TRBJ1-2|.|.|TRBV19
CASSIRGAGGYTF
TGTGCCAGTAGTATACGGGGTGCCGGCGGCTACACCTTC
>13|TRBJ1-2|TRBD1|.|TRBV13
CASSSGQGYGYTF
TGTGCCAGCAGCTCCGGACAGGGCTATGGCTACACCTTC
>21|TRBJ2-4|TRBD2|.|TRBV15
CATSRDSSGLAFILAKNIQYF
TGTGCCACCAGCAGAGATAGTTCGGGACTAGCGTTTATCCTAGCCAAAAACATTCAGTACTTC
>16|TRBJ2-7|.|.|TRBV5-6
CASSLAAATGIYEQYF
TGTGCCAGCAGCTTGGCCGCCGCCACAGGTATCTACGAGCAGTACTTC
>15|TRBJ1-5|TRBD1|.|TRBV5-1
CASSWTGSGEQPQHF
TGCGCCAGCAGCTGGACAGGGAGCGGAGAGCAGCCCCAGCATTTT
>15|TRBJ2-1|TRBD2|.|TRBV5-5
CASSTGTSGSDEQFF
TGTGCCAGCAGCACCGGGACTAGCGGGAGTGATGAGCAGTTCTTC
>17|TRBJ2-1|TRBD2|.|TRBV5-5
CASSRPLSAGGGDEQFF
TGTGCCAGCAGCCGCCCACTATCAGCGGGAGGCGGCGATGAGCAGTTCTTC
>16|TRBJ2-5|TRBD2|.|TRBV5-4
CASSPMSGRAGKTQYF
TGTGCCAGCAGCCCGATGAGCGGGAGGGCCGGAAAGACCCAGTACTTC
>15|TRBJ2-1|TRBD1|once|TRBV19
CASSPWDRGSNEQFF
TGTGCCAGTAGTCCGTGGGACAGGGGTTCCAATGAGCAGTTCTTC
>11|TRBJ2-3|.|.|TRBV20-1
CSAPFADTQYF
TGCAGTGCTCCCTTTGCAGATACGCAGTATTTT
>16|TRBJ1-3|.|.|TRBV7-6
CASSLGSVSSGNTIYF
TGTGCCAGCAGCTTAGGGTCCGTCAGCTCTGGAAACACCATATATTTT
>15|TRBJ1-1|.|.|TRBV6-2/TRBV6-3
CASSRDWGVNTEAFF
TGTGCCAGCAGCCGGGACTGGGGAGTTAACACTGAAGCTTTCTTT
>14|TRBJ1-2|TRBD1|.|TRBV20-1
CSASSPGGEWGYTF
TGCAGTGCTAGTAGTCCAGGGGGCGAATGGGGCTACACCTTC
>11|TRBJ2-7|.|once|TRBV28
CASTRDYEQYF
TGTGCCAGCACGAGGGATTACGAGCAGTACTTC
>15|TRBJ1-3|TRBD1|.|TRBV4-2
CASSQGQVSGNTIYF
TGTGCCAGCAGCCAGGGACAGGTCTCTGGAAACACCATATATTTT
>16|TRBJ2-3|TRBD2|.|TRBV6-5
CASSYGGRTPTDTQYF
TGTGCCAGCAGTTACGGCGGGAGGACTCCCACAGATACGCAGTATTTT
>16|TRBJ2-1|.|.|TRBV9
CASSVAGGMSYNEQFF
TGTGCCAGCAGCGTAGCCGGAGGGATGTCCTACAATGAGCAGTTCTTC
>13|TRBJ2-7|.|.|TRBV9
CASSVSFSYEQYF
TGTGCCAGCAGCGTATCATTCTCCTACGAGCAGTACTTC
>15|TRBJ2-1|TRBD2|.|TRBV7-9
CASSPIAGRYNEQFF
TGTGCCAGCAGCCCGATAGCGGGAAGGTACAATGAGCAGTTCTTC
>16|TRBJ1-4|TRBD1|.|TRBV7-6
CASSLGQGYPNEKLFF
TGTGCCAGCAGCCTGGGACAGGGCTACCCTAATGAAAAACTGTTTTTT
>14|TRBJ2-7|TRBD1|.|TRBV30
CAWSPRQGPYEQYF
TGTGCCTGGAGTCCCCGACAGGGCCCCTACGAGCAGTACTTC
>15|TRBJ2-5|.|once|TRBV24-1
CATSVHRAGEETQYF
TGTGCCACCAGTGTTCACAGGGCGGGGGAAGAGACCCAGTACTTC
>13|TRBJ2-3|.|.|TRBV5-6
CASRGGGADTQYF
TGTGCCAGCAGGGGGGGAGGCGCAGATACGCAGTATTTT
>18|TRBJ2-7|TRBD2|.|TRBV27
CASSLLLAGGPRVYEQYF
TGTGCCAGCAGTTTATTACTAGCGGGAGGGCCTCGAGTATACGAGCAGTACTTC
>14|TRBJ2-7|TRBD1|.|TRBV6-5
CASSPGQGRYEQYF
TGTGCCAGCAGTCCGGGACAGGGCCGCTACGAGCAGTACTTC
>15|TRBJ2-7|TRBD2|.|TRBV10-3
CAIGGLAGVGYEQYF
TGTGCCATCGGGGGGCTAGCGGGAGTAGGGTACGAGCAGTACTTC
>11|TRBJ2-3|.|.|TRBV28
CASRALDTQYF
TGTGCCAGCAGGGCTCTGGATACGCAGTATTTT
>12|TRBJ2-3|.|few|TRBV9
CASSARRDTQYF
TGTGCCAGCAGCGCCAGGAGGGATACGCAGTATTTT
>17|TRBJ2-7|TRBD2|.|TRBV19
CASSPRTSGRGNYEQYF
TGTGCCAGTAGTCCGCGGACTAGCGGGAGGGGCAACTACGAGCAGTACTTC
>12|TRBJ1-1|.|.|TRBV7-9
CASSFVGTEAFF
TGTGCCAGCAGCTTTGTCGGCACTGAAGCTTTCTTT
>14|TRBJ1-1|TRBD1|.|TRBV5-1
CASSFGTGSTEAFF
TGCGCCAGCAGCTTCGGGACAGGGTCGACTGAAGCTTTCTTT
>13|TRBJ2-7|TRBD2|.|TRBV28
CASSMTSPGEQYF
TGTGCCAGCAGTATGACTAGCCCCGGCGAGCAGTACTTC
>12|TRBJ2-7|TRBD1|.|TRBV29-1
CSVELQGSEQYF
TGCAGCGTTGAACTACAGGGGAGCGAGCAGTACTTC
>13|TRBJ2-7|TRBD2|.|TRBV7-6
CASSSGTSGEQYF
TGTGCCAGCAGTTCCGGGACTAGTGGCGAGCAGTACTTC
>17|TRBJ1-5|.|.|TRBV27
CASSSGMGQYSNQPQHF
TGTGCCAGCAGTTCAGGGATGGGGCAATATAGCAATCAGCCCCAGCATTTT
>16|TRBJ2-5|TRBD2|.|TRBV5-4
CASLRGLAASSETQYF
TGTGCCAGCCTCAGGGGACTAGCGGCCTCCAGCGAGACCCAGTACTTC
>14|TRBJ1-4|.|.|TRBV30
CAWNRNGGDEKLFF
TGTGCCTGGAATAGAAACGGAGGGGATGAAAAACTGTTTTTT
>13|TRBJ1-6|.|.|TRBV6-5
CASRTGREPPLHF
TGTGCCAGCCGCACAGGGAGGGAACCACCCCTCCACTTT
>14|TRBJ2-7|TRBD1|once|TRBV4-1
CASSQDRTGEEQYF
TGCGCCAGCAGCCAAGACCGGACAGGGGAAGAGCAGTACTTC
>15|TRBJ1-1|.|.|TRBV4-1
CASSQGWAEGTEAFF
TGCGCCAGCAGCCAAGGATGGGCTGAGGGAACTGAAGCTTTCTTT
>15|TRBJ1-6|.|.|TRBV4-2
CASSQDWGRNSPLHF
TGTGCCAGCAGCCAAGACTGGGGCAGGAATTCACCCCTCCACTTT
>14|TRBJ2-3|.|once|TRBV27
CASSLWQYTDTQYF
TGTGCCAGCAGTTTATGGCAGTACACAGATACGCAGTATTTT
>15|TRBJ2-1|TRBD2|.|TRBV6-5
CASSTGTSGYNEQFF
TGTGCCAGCAGCACCGGGACTAGCGGGTACAATGAGCAGTTCTTC
>15|TRBJ2-1|TRBD1|.|TRBV9
CASSGRDRVYNEQFF
TGTGCCAGCAGCGGCCGGGACAGAGTATACAATGAGCAGTTCTTC
>16|TRBJ1-6|TRBD1|.|TRBV3-1/TRBV3-2
CASSPHGQGENSPLHF
TGTGCCAGCAGCCCCCACGGACAGGGAGAAAATTCACCCCTCCACTTT
>14|TRBJ2-5|.|.|TRBV2
CASSRQRLRETQYF
TGTGCCAGCAGTCGACAGCGTCTCCGAGAGACCCAATACTTC
>15|TRBJ2-1|.|.|TRBV25-1
CARTSTRPAYNEQFF
TGTGCCAGAACCTCGACTAGGCCGGCGTACAATGAGCAGTTCTTC
>15|TRBJ2-5|TRBD1|.|TRBV24-1
CATSDRGQVGETQYF
TGTGCCACCAGTGACCGGGGACAGGTGGGGGAGACCCAGTACTTC